This passage covers 15 T cell receptor beta chains from one sample sequenced in a study of CXCR3-negative and CXCR3-positive naive CD8 T cells. Findings and limits, study-wide: Relative to CXCR3-negative naive cells, CXCR3-positive naive cells had more hydrophobic TRB CDR3s.

The antigens of these receptors remain unknown. Through 5' RACE with UMI labels, the TRB cDNA libraries were prepared. Reprocessing the 5' RACE reads, TCRdb reports a single entry for every CDR3 protein and omits DNA. The sample features tens of thousands of distinct CDR3 sequences, with 4.8% in its top ten. The sample taken for sequencing was naive CXCR3+ CD8+ T cells from blood. Subset specified: CD45RO-CCR7+CD27+CD95- naive CD8+ T cells expressing CXCR3 (TNR3+). All receptors derive from a human donor in good health. Some clones in this sample may be carry-over from other donors' samples.

The rearrangement joins TRBV29-1 to TRBJ1-3; lacking DNA, the TRBD1 call made by TCRdb goes unchecked. The CDR3 contains 14 residues. Germline loops: CDR1 SQVTM, CDR2 ANQGSEA. The CDR3 reads CSVEGQGIGNTIYF.

By frequency, this clonotype is medium-sized. The gene calls are TRBV2 and TRBJ2-4. The germline CDR1 and CDR2 sequences are SNHLY and FYNNEI. The CDR3 runs 11 residues. The CDR3 sequence: CASSGGYRTYF.

J is TRBJ2-1 and V is TRBV5-1; the TCRdb D gene call, TRBD2, has no DNA to confirm it. There are 14 residues in the CDR3. The germline V gene encodes CDR1 SGHRS and CDR2 YFSETQ. The CDR3 is CASSDGLSDNEQFF. Looking up the rest from reference TRBV5-1 and TRBJ2-1 gives the full variable domain: KAGVTQTPRYLIKTRGQQVTLSCSPISGHRSVSWYQQTPGQGLQFLFEYFSETQRNKGNFPGRFSGRQFSNSRSEMNVSTLELGDSALYLCASSDGLSDNEQFFGPGTRLTVL.

This chain joins TRBV7-9 and TRBJ1-2. The CDR3 covers 16 residues. Germline CDR1 is SEHNR and CDR2 is FQNEAQ (reference sequence). CDR3 region: CASLSPWAPANYGYTF.

The chain couples TRBV29-1 to TRBJ2-2; with no DNA, the TCRdb D assignment of TRBD1 cannot be verified. CDR3 length equals 14 residues. CDR1 SQVTM and CDR2 ANQGSEA come from the germline V gene. This CDR3 reads CSVPTGGNTGELFF.

V and J are TRBV25-1 and TRBJ2-3. Germline CDR1 MGHDK, CDR2 SYGVNS. The CDR3 sequence is 11 residues long. CDR3 loop: CASNLPDTQYF.

This chain joins TRBV2 and TRBJ1-2. Germline CDR1 is SNHLY and CDR2 is FYNNEI. CDR3 length: 13 amino acids. The CDR3 loop reads CASTEGASYGYTF. Full variable domain (rest looked up from reference TRBV2 and TRBJ1-2): EPEVTQTPSHQVTQMGQEVILRCVPISNHLYFYWYRQILGQKVEFLVSFYNNEISEKSEIFDDQFSVERPDGSNFTLKIRSTKLEDSAMYFCASTEGASYGYTFGSGTRLTVV.

This chain uses TRBV5-4 with TRBJ2-1; TCRdb's D gene call, TRBD1, goes unchecked for lack of DNA. This CDR3 has 14 amino acids. CDR1 and CDR2 from the germline V gene are SGHNT and YYREEE (reference sequence). The chain's CDR3 is CAGTYAGEYNEQFF.

The V and J genes are TRBV4-3 and TRBJ2-4; TCRdb's assignment of TRBD2 cannot be checked, as there is no DNA. Germline V lookup: CDR1 LGHNA, CDR2 YSLEER. The CDR3 is 14 residues long. The CDR3 sequence: CASSQDRPRNIQYF.

The chain employs TRBV11-2 and TRBJ2-7. CDR3 size: 11 residues. From germline, CDR1 is SGHAT and CDR2 FQNNGV. The CDR3 reads CASTSGYEQYF.

The rearrangement joins TRBV4-3 to TRBJ2-7. The CDR3 totals 16 residues. Germline lookup yields CDR1 LGHNA and CDR2 YSLEER. The CDR3 loop is CASSQDPRDGAYEQYF.

V usage is TRBV23-1 and J usage is TRBJ2-3; TCRdb returns TRBD2, unconfirmable since there is no DNA. TRBV23-1 is annotated as an ORF whose role is uncertain. The CDR3 spans 18 residues. The CDR3 loop reads CASSQSAGLAASTDTQYF.

The rearrangement links TRBV7-2 to TRBJ2-7; TCRdb's assignment of TRBD2 cannot be checked, as there is no DNA. The CDR3 is 15 residues long. The germline gives CDR1 SGHTA, CDR2 FQGNSA. The CDR3 loop is CASSLSLAGGSEQYF.

The rearrangement links TRBV12-3 or TRBV12-4 to TRBJ2-1; TCRdb selects TRBD1, and the lack of DNA leaves this call unchecked. The CDR3 spans 15 residues. The chain's CDR3 is CASILPGQGDGEQFF.

The chain recombines TRBV29-1 with TRBJ2-1; the TCRdb D gene call, TRBD2, has no DNA to confirm it. This CDR3 region has 13 residues. Germline values: CDR1 SQVTM, CDR2 ANQGSEA. The CDR3 protein is CSVGTSGDTEQFF.